This TCR beta chain was documented in a study of blood T cells in healthy people across ages. This clonotype has more than one count but fewer than ten. Germline V gene data show CDR1 as SGHRS and CDR2 as YFSETQ. V dropped 2 bases and J dropped 8; count of bases not matched to a gene: 7. CDR3 length equals 14 residues. For the second PCR, which ran for about 7 to 12 cycles, a sample-barcoded 5' primer and a J-beta primer mix were used. TCRdb processed the 5' RACE reads anew with MiXCR; each CDR3 protein has one entry. The table lists about a million distinct CDR3 sequences, roughly 51% of them singletons.

The rearrangement links TRBV5-1 to TRBJ2-1; 7 bases align to TRBD2. The TCR sequence derives from a woman in her sixties in good health. Sequencing input: blood. The DNA for the CDR3 is TGCGCCAGCAGCTTTCGGGCTAGCGGCGATGAGCAGTTCTTC. Its translation: CASSFRASGDEQFF.